The rows below give T cell receptor beta chains drawn from one sample of a study of shared clonotypes between healthy human individuals. Measured with immunoSEQ multiplex PCR; TCRdb has only the in-frame clones, and not every one. The table shows roughly 850,000 clones, with 90% to 97% occurring only once. The sequenced sample was naive CD8+ T cells sorted from blood. These receptor sequences come from a man aged 30 to 39 in good health. The CDR3 runs from the conserved cysteine through the conserved F or W.

>13|TRBV4-1|TRBJ2-2
CASSQVGSGELFF
>15|TRBV7-8|TRBJ2-1
CASSSPSGPYNEQFF
>16|TRBV6-6|TRBJ2-1
CASSYSGQRSYNEQFF
>17|TRBV7-8|TRBJ2-7
CASSYRPGAYLSYEQYF
>14|TRBV11-2|TRBJ2-1
CASSPEGHPNEQFF
>14|TRBV28|TRBJ2-7
CASSRSDISYEQYF
>15|TRBV27|TRBJ2-7
CASRLSGLGNYEQYF
>16|TRBV2|TRBJ2-6
CASKGQGISGANVLTF
>13|TRBV5-4|TRBJ2-7
CASSFGTTYEQYF
>15|TRBV12-5|TRBJ2-5
CASGLDPTGQETQYF
>13|TRBV27|TRBJ2-4
CASSWQRTNIQYF
>13|TRBV10-2|TRBJ1-1
CASIHDMNTEAFF
>16|TRBV4-3|TRBJ2-7
CASSQDRTGQVYEQYF
>14|TRBV7-9|TRBJ1-1
CASSSPTGRAEAFF
>15|TRBV13|TRBJ2-1
CASRLGLAGDGEQFF
>15|TRBV2|TRBJ2-7
CASSEEVGRAYEQYF
>12|TRBV2|TRBJ2-7
CASTRDSYEQYF